This TCR beta chain was captured by sequencing in a study of memory CD4+ T cells and cytomegalovirus serostatus. Single viable CD3+CD4+CD8-CD45RO+ cells were sorted as the memory CD4+ T cells. Study observations and caveats: Of more than 150 reported CMV TCRbeta sequences, 65 to 85 were found in memory CD4+ repertoires. Suggested: most of the CMV-linked TCR signature lies in CD4+ memory cells. CMV serostatus prediction reached median AUC approximately 0.95, or 0.91 with US-trained model.

With respect to this clone: What it recognizes is unknown.

Source study methods: Out-of-frame sequences were removed, leaving about 2.2 million distinct TCRbeta sequences. This table comes from immunoSEQ multiplex PCR, and its TCRdb copy is limited to in-frame clones, with some not included. V and J calls and clone size are as listed in that table; D and trimming were resolved from the DNA. This sample has about 64,000 clones, with roughly four fifths found just once. The CDR3 runs 14 residues. Germline assignment: CDR1 SGHTA and CDR2 FQGNSA. The V end was cut by 5 bases, the J end by 1 base, with 11 bases between. The sequenced sample was memory CD4+ T cells from blood. This TCR was sampled from an adult in good health and CMV-seronegative. The chain carries TRBV7-2 and TRBJ1-1; the D gene is possibly TRBD1 (6 bases). CDR3 in amino acids: CASSPGHSNTEAFF. DNA of the CDR3: TGTGCCAGCAGCCCGGGACACTCGAACACTGAAGCTTTCTTT. Full variable domain (missing parts from reference TRBV7-2 and TRBJ1-1): GAGVSQSPSNKVTEKGKDVELRCDPISGHTALYWYRQSLGQGLEFLIYFQGNSAPDKSGLPSDRFSAERTGGSVSTLTIQRTQQEDSAVYLCASSPGHSNTEAFFGQGTRLTVV.